This entry features one T cell receptor (beta chain) sequence. There are many counts of this clone. The antigen it recognizes is unknown. Qualities for individual bases were not recorded, and no much larger clone is one base off. Participants in the prospective study were aged 18 to 89 years, lived in 24 United States geographic areas, and enrolled through a virtual design. In the prospective study, participants were assigned to cohorts based on the clinical history participants reported in a screening survey and a study questionnaire. Each participant in the prospective study had whole blood, serum and a nasopharyngeal or oropharyngeal swab collected by mobile phlebotomists. Prospective study participants could optionally give additional blood draws and questionnaires over a roughly two-month period. Blood samples from the prospective study were shipped frozen or at room temperature prior to DNA extraction.

The germline V gene encodes CDR1 MNHNS and CDR2 SASEGT. The CDR3 numbers 14 residues from cysteine through phenylalanine. The retained sequence is limited to the CDR3, 42 bases, with the frame set at the first base. After removal of 2 bases from V and 1 base from J, the junction retains 1 base not matched to a gene. TCRbeta CDR3 regions were amplified from genomic DNA using the immunoSEQ Assay, a bias-controlled multiplex PCR. The authors processed their data as follows. Within the assay, amplification of reference gene primers was used to estimate how many nucleated cells each sample contained. Sequence reads were collapsed and filtered to measure the absolute abundance of every unique TCRbeta CDR3 rearrangement. For each sample, productive Simpson clonality was calculated as the square root of Simpson's diversity index across productive rearrangements. Imported from immuneACCESS, the table was reduced by TCRdb to in-frame sequences with V and J called. These copies leave out some clones; in studies compared against another copy, an unresolved V gene accounts for under half, and the cause of the remainder is not known. D and trimming come from the DNA, and the V and J calls and clone size come from that table. Recorded for this sample are some 300,000 clones; 88% of them occurred a single time. Around 2% of the sample goes to the ten largest clones.

The data were obtained in a study of blood T cell repertoires in COVID-19 (dated by TCRdb to 2018 to 2020). About the full investigation: Recovered participants in ImmuneRACE Cohort 3 were defined by two consecutive negative NP/OP PCR tests, clearance by a healthcare professional, or resolution of symptoms. Collaborator samples came from the United States, Italy and Spain and covered acute and convalescent phases of COVID-19. The prospective study material was composed of cDNA or gDNA derived from T cells, B-cell-depleted T cells, or PBMCs. Subjects who had been exposed to COVID-19, were actively infected with it, or had recovered from it provided the deeply sampled blood TCRbeta repertoires that made up the dataset. The repertoires were made available in a free public database intended to serve as a resource for research on the immune response to SARS-CoV-2. The samples were drawn from two sources: the first 160 participants of the ongoing ImmuneRACE study, and 1,254 subjects contributed by 6 global collaborators. A de-identified subject ID, COVID-19 status, age in years and sex were almost always included in the sample metadata. Where HLA class I and class II types were available, the types were taken from metadata supplied by the sample provider, not from assay-based typing.

On the study overall, not on this receptor specifically: Clinical and demographic metadata were provided uncurated, with the amount varying by source and participant.

The sequence is built from TRBV6-1 and TRBJ2-7, with TRBD1 matching 8 junction bases. What was sequenced was PBMCs or T cells enriched from blood (not recorded which). This clonotype was sampled from a woman aged 55-69 years in a cohort exposed to, infected with or recovered from COVID-19 (not recorded which). The CDR3 region reads CASSEWTGSYEQYF. The nucleotide sequence reads as follows: TGTGCCAGCAGTGAATGGACAGGGTCCTACGAGCAGTACTTC.